This T cell receptor beta chain was captured in a study of blood T cell repertoires in COVID-19. Study in general: Donors in the United States, Italy and Spain gave samples during acute or convalescent COVID-19. From T cells, B-cell-depleted T cells, or PBMCs came the material, which was cDNA or gDNA.

The CDR3 has 15 residues. Germline V gene sequence: CDR1 MNHNY, CDR2 SVGAGI (reference sequence). V lost 4 bases to trimming and J lost 5 bases; unmatched junction nucleotides: 7. Authors' processing steps: Reference gene primer amplification yielded estimated nucleated cell counts. TCRdb keeps only in-frame clones here, not all; method: immunoSEQ multiplex PCR. That table supplies the V and J calls and clone size; D and trimming were determined from the DNA. In the table there are around 500,000 clones, 70% to 90% of which are singletons. The chain has TRBV6-6 and TRBJ1-5, with 8 bases matching TRBD1. Sequencing was carried out using peripheral blood. The TCR originated in a human donor in a cohort sampled during active COVID-19. The DNA for the CDR3 is TGTGCCAGCAGTTGGGAACAGGGGGAGGATCAGCCCCAGCATTTT. This codes for CASSWEQGEDQPQHF.